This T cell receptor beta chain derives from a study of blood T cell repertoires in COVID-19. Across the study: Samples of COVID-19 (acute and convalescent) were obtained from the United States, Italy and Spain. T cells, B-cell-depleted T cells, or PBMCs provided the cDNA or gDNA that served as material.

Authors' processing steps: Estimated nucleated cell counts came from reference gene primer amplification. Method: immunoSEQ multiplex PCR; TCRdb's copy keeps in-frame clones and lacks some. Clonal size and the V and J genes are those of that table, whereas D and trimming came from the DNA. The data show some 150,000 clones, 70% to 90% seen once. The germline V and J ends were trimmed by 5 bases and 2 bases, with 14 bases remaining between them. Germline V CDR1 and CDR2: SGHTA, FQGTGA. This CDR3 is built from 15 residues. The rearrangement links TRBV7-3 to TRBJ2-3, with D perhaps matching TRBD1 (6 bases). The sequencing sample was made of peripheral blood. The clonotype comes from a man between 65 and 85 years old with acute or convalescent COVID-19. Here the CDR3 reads CASSPGELATDTQYF. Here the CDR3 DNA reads TGTGCCAGCAGCCCAGGGGAGTTAGCCACAGATACGCAGTATTTT. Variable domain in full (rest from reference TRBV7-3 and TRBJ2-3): GAGVSQTPSNKVTEKGKYVELRCDPISGHTALYWYRQSLGQGPEFLIYFQGTGAADDSGLPNDRFFAVRPEGSVSTLKIQRTERGDSAVYLCASSPGELATDTQYFGPGTRLTVL.